The sequence of this T cell receptor beta chain was determined in a study of cytomegalovirus exposure and HLA in healthy donors. J lost 3 bases, V lost 6 bases, and 17 bases had no gene match. The CDR3 is made up of 18 amino acids. Germline CDR1 and CDR2: SGHRS and YFSETQ. The study ran its PCR with 60 Vbeta and 13 Jbeta primers. Original data processing: About 10 million shared chains were among some 80 million unique TCR beta chains counted in a later analysis. Profiling relied on immunoSEQ multiplex PCR, and the TCRdb table lists in-frame clones only, not all of them. Clone size and V and J calls were adopted from that table, with D and trimming inferred from the DNA. The sample lists about 120,000 clones, about 80% seen once, with around 8% in the top ten. Notes on the study in general: Associated with cytomegalovirus, according to the listing, were 150 to 200 TCR beta chains.

As for this clone: Its antigen remains unidentified.

The sample was PBMCs. J is TRBJ2-2 and V is TRBV5-1; 7 bases agree with TRBD2. The receptor was derived from a female donor in good health and CMV-seropositive. CDR3 loop: CASTAIASAGGYTGELFF. CDR3 DNA sequence: TGCGCCAGCACCGCCATAGCTTCTGCCGGGGGGTACACCGGGGAGCTGTTTTTT.